A single sample gave rise to the 28 T cell receptor beta chains below, sequenced in a study of Ad26.COV2.S vaccination and SARS-CoV-2 variants. The treatment is: about 20 received Ad26.COV2.S at low or high dose, single or two shots; roughly five received placebo; per-sample allocation not given. The samples were gathered on day 63 after the first injection of vaccine or placebo. The protocol was immunoSEQ multiplex PCR, while the TCRdb copy is restricted to in-frame clones and leaves out a portion. The sample records about 350,000 clones, 65% to 90% being singletons. Sequencing used peripheral blood, obtained in a trial of Ad26.COV2.S vaccine versus placebo. Receptors originate from a person aged 18-65 years who received the Ad26.COV2.S COVID-19 vaccine or a placebo.

This sequence joins TRBV4-2 and TRBJ1-4, with D uncertain. The CDR3 is 14 residues long. Trimming took 1 base from V and 4 from J, leaving 7 bases between them. The V gene's germline CDR1 is LGHNA and CDR2 YNFKEQ. The CDR3 spells CASSQGLFNEKLFF. CDR3 sequence (DNA): TGTGCCAGCAGCCAAGGGTTGTTTAATGAAAAACTGTTTTTT.

The CDR3 spells CAWRGGQGPHEAFF. The CDR3 nucleotides are TGTGCCTGGAGGGGGGGACAGGGGCCCCATGAAGCTTTCTTT. This chain connects TRBV30 to TRBJ1-1, with TRBD1 identical over 10 bases. The germline V gene encodes CDR1 GTSNPN and CDR2 SVGIG (reference sequence). This CDR3 has 14 residues. V shed 3 bases, J shed 7 bases, and the junction held 8 bases outside the gene matches.

The chain employs TRBV12-3 or TRBV12-4 and TRBJ2-5; no definite D call. V shed 7 bases and J shed 2 bases, with 11 bases lying between them. This CDR3 contains 13 residues. The CDR3 loop is CASTPDGQETQYF. The CDR3 nucleotides read TGTGCCAGCACCCCGGACGGACAAGAGACCCAGTACTTC.

The J gene is TRBJ1-1, the V gene TRBV7-2; a weak D match, TRBD1 (5 bases). Trimming pared 1 base from V and 2 bases from J, leaving 11 bases between. This CDR3 is built from 15 residues. Germline V CDR1 and CDR2: SGHTA, FQGNSA. The CDR3 coding sequence is TGTGCCAGCAGCTTAGGGGGGACCCTCAACACTGAAGCTTTCTTT. Its translation: CASSLGGTLNTEAFF.

The chain uses TRBV27 and TRBJ2-7; 11 bases match TRBD2. Per the germline V gene, CDR1 is MNHEY and CDR2 is SMNVEV (reference sequence). Trimming at V came to 7 bases and at J to 3 bases, leaving 5 bases not matched to a gene. The CDR3 length is 14 residues. CDR3 coding DNA: TGTGCCAGCAAGACTAGCGGGATCAACTACGAGCAGTACTTC. It is translated as CASKTSGINYEQYF.

This clone was seen only a few times. The chain employs TRBV7-8 and TRBJ1-5, with D perhaps matching TRBD1 (5 bases). The length of the CDR3 is 15 residues. The V gene lost 4 bases and the J gene lost 2 bases, with 12 bases spanning the gap. The germline V gene has CDR1 SGHVS and CDR2 FQNEAQ. The CDR3 DNA reads TGTGCCAGCAGCTCCAGGGTTTTGGGCAATCAGCCCCAGCATTTT. The encoded protein is CASSSRVLGNQPQHF.

The rearrangement joins TRBV6-2 or TRBV6-3 to TRBJ1-1; D gene ambiguous. Germline lookup yields CDR1 MNHEY and CDR2 SVGEGT. This CDR3 has 14 residues. V was pared by 0 bases and J by 4 bases, with 9 bases between. CDR3 coding DNA: TGTGCCAGCAGTTACTCGGGCCGGGGCACTGAAGCTTTCTTT. Protein sequence: CASSYSGRGTEAFF.

The rearrangement links TRBV14 to TRBJ2-3; D is unclear. The germline V gene has CDR1 SGHDN and CDR2 FVKESK. V was cut by 3 bases and J by 4 bases, with 20 bases left in between. This CDR3 is 17 amino acids long. The CDR3 is CASSHVRKISLADTQYF. The CDR3 DNA follows: TGTGCCAGCAGCCACGTCAGGAAGATTTCGCTGGCAGATACGCAGTATTTT.

The chain has TRBV5-1 and TRBJ2-5, with 8 bases matching TRBD2. There are 15 residues in the CDR3. Germline V CDR1 and CDR2: SGHRS, YFSETQ. V was pared by 0 bases and J by 3 bases, with 4 bases of the junction left unmatched. The CDR3 spells CASSLAVAGKETQYF. The CDR3 bases are TGCGCCAGCAGCTTGGCAGTAGCGGGGAAAGAGACCCAGTACTTC.

The chain links TRBV5-1 to TRBJ1-1; possible D gene TRBD1, 6 bases. Germline V gene lookup returns CDR1 SGHRS and CDR2 YFSETQ. V lost 1 base and J 2 bases, leaving 12 bases between the germline ends. The CDR3 consists of 15 residues. The CDR3 loop reads CASSLQGLSNTEAFF. The CDR3 coding sequence is TGCGCCAGCAGCTTGCAGGGGTTATCTAACACTGAAGCTTTCTTT.

This clone was recorded a few times. The chain carries TRBV14 and TRBJ1-6, with D hard to call. Germline loops: CDR1 SGHDN, CDR2 FVKESK. V was clipped by 1 base and J by 0 bases, with 7 bases between them. CDR3 length equals 16 residues. In DNA form, the CDR3 reads TGTGCCAGCAGCCAAGCGGGATCCTCCTATAATTCACCCCTCCACTTT. It specifies CASSQAGSSYNSPLHF.

This clone was observed once. The chain couples TRBV19 to TRBJ2-3; tentatively, D is TRBD1 (6 bases). The germline CDR1 and CDR2 sequences are LNHDA and SQIVND (reference sequence). The CDR3 contains 13 residues. V was pared by 9 bases and J by 0 bases, with 10 bases between. This CDR3 reads CASVDRSTDTQYF. The DNA of the CDR3 is TGTGCCAGCGTGGACAGAAGCACAGATACGCAGTATTTT. Full variable domain (remainder filled in from reference TRBV19 and TRBJ2-3): DGGITQSPKYLFRKEGQNVTLSCEQNLNHDAMYWYRQDPGQGLRLIYYSQIVNDFQKGDIAEGYSVSREKKESFPLTVTSAQKNPTAFYLCASVDRSTDTQYFGPGTRLTVL.

This clone was seen just once. V and J are TRBV30 and TRBJ1-6; D is ambiguous. The germline V gene has CDR1 GTSNPN and CDR2 SVGIG (reference sequence). This CDR3 has 14 residues. The V end lost 0 bases, the J end lost 10 bases, and 13 bases lay between the germline ends. In DNA, the CDR3 is TGTGCCTGGAGTGTAATGGACGTGGGGTCACCCCTCCACTTT. Protein sequence: CAWSVMDVGSPLHF.

The chain employs TRBV7-9 and TRBJ1-2; D perhaps matches TRBD1 (5 bases). CDR3 length: 18 amino acids. The germline V gene encodes CDR1 SEHNR and CDR2 FQNEAQ (reference sequence). V gave up 3 bases and J gave up 3 bases, with 23 bases separating them. The CDR3 region is CASSLFGSGAQADYGYTF. The CDR3 nucleotides read TGTGCCAGCAGCTTGTTTGGTTCCGGGGCTCAGGCGGACTATGGCTACACCTTC.

The chain uses TRBV19 and TRBJ1-2; D remains ambiguous. Trimming pared 5 bases from V and 9 bases from J, leaving 16 bases between. CDR1 and CDR2 (germline): LNHDA, SQIVND (reference sequence). The CDR3 sequence is 13 residues long. The CDR3 sequence: CASSLDGPASYTF. DNA for the CDR3: TGTGCCAGTAGTTTGGACGGCCCGGCGAGCTACACCTTC.

V and J are TRBV19 and TRBJ2-7; 7 nucleotides align to TRBD1. Germline V gives CDR1 LNHDA, CDR2 SQIVND (reference sequence). CDR3 size: 15 residues. V lost 4 bases to trimming and J lost 2 bases; unmatched junction nucleotides: 8. The CDR3 nucleotides are TGTGCCAGTAGTAGACAGGGTGGACCGACCTACGAGCAGTACTTC. This encodes CASSRQGGPTYEQYF.

The J gene is TRBJ2-1, the V gene TRBV9; 8 nucleotides match TRBD2. V gave up 0 bases and J gave up 4 bases; unmatched junction bases: 3. Germline V lookup: CDR1 SGDLS, CDR2 YYNGEE. The CDR3 length is 15 residues. CDR3 sequence (DNA): TGTGCCAGCAGCGTAGTCAGCGGGGGATACAATGAGCAGTTCTTC. Translated: CASSVVSGGYNEQFF.

This clone has only one observation. The chain combines TRBV5-4 with TRBJ2-2; 8 bases line up with TRBD1. Germline V gene lookup returns CDR1 SGHNT and CDR2 YYREEE (reference sequence). Losses at the gene ends were 6 bases for V and 1 base for J; bases not matched to a gene: 5. This CDR3 is built from 15 residues. The CDR3 DNA follows: TGTGCCAGCAACCTACAGGGGGTGAACACCGGGGAGCTGTTTTTT. As protein: CASNLQGVNTGELFF.

CDR3 in DNA: TGTGCCAGCAGGGACAGGGTGGAGCAGCCCCAGCATTTT. Amino acid sequence: CASRDRVEQPQHF. The chain uses TRBV6-5 and TRBJ1-5, with 8 positions matching TRBD1. Germline V gene sequence: CDR1 MNHEY, CDR2 SVGAGI. The CDR3 has 13 residues. V was clipped by 6 bases and J by 7 bases; unmatched bases: 5.

CDR3 loop: CASSQVFAGTGTDGELFF. CDR3 DNA sequence: TGCGCCAGCAGCCAAGTTTTCGCGGGGACAGGGACTGACGGGGAGCTGTTTTTT. The chain joins TRBV4-1 to TRBJ2-2, with 9 bases aligning to TRBD1. The CDR3 loop spans 18 amino acids. V trimming: 1 base; J trimming: 7 bases; junction bases outside the gene matches: 13. The germline V gene encodes CDR1 MGHRA and CDR2 YSYEKL.

CDR3 sequence: CASSLNRGTGYGYTF. As DNA, the CDR3 is TGTGCCAGCAGCTTGAATCGGGGGACGGGCTATGGCTACACCTTC. The rearrangement uses TRBV7-2 and TRBJ1-2; TRBD1 might be the D (5 bases). Trimming cost V 3 bases and J 4 bases, with 15 bases left between them. Germline lookup yields CDR1 SGHTA and CDR2 FQGNSA. The CDR3 totals 15 residues.

This chain connects TRBV2 to TRBJ1-2; the D gene is possibly TRBD1 (6 bases). Germline V gives CDR1 SNHLY, CDR2 FYNNEI. This CDR3 is built from 15 residues. Deletions cut 5 bases from V and 2 bases from J, with 15 bases between. The CDR3 sequence is CASSFGQHSNYGYTF. In DNA form, the CDR3 reads TGTGCCAGCAGTTTTGGACAGCATTCAAACTATGGCTACACCTTC.

In DNA, the CDR3 is TGTGCCAGCAGCCAAGGGTCGTGGGGACACCACAACACTGAAGCTTTCTTT. Protein sequence: CASSQGSWGHHNTEAFF. The rearrangement links TRBV27 to TRBJ1-1; D possibly corresponds to TRBD1 (6 bases). Germline V gene data show CDR1 as MNHEY and CDR2 as SMNVEV (reference sequence). The CDR3 consists of 17 residues. The germline V and J ends were trimmed by 6 bases and 2 bases, with 22 bases remaining between them.

In DNA, the CDR3 is TGTGCCAGTAGTATCTTGGGGAATGGCTACACCTTC. Its protein product is CASSILGNGYTF. The chain uses TRBV19 and TRBJ1-2; no clear D. The CDR3 has 12 residues. CDR1 and CDR2 from the germline V gene are LNHDA and SQIVND (reference sequence). V lost 3 bases, J lost 6 bases, and 8 bases lay in between.

The chain uses TRBV4-3 and TRBJ1-3; no definite D call. V lost 0 bases and J 3 bases, leaving 9 bases between the germline ends. The CDR3 runs 15 residues. Germline V CDR1 and CDR2: LGHNA, YSLEER. CDR3 loop: CASSQEMVDGNTIYF. The CDR3 nucleotides read TGCGCCAGCAGCCAAGAGATGGTGGATGGAAACACCATATATTTT.

The chain combines TRBV29-1 with TRBJ2-5, with 10 bases lining up with TRBD2. Germline V gene lookup returns CDR1 SQVTM and CDR2 ANQGSEA. This CDR3 is 17 amino acids long. Trimming removed 4 bases from V and 1 base from J; junction bases left unmatched: 12. In nucleotides, the CDR3 is TGCAGCGTTGGGAGGGGGCTAGCGGGAGTGGGCCAAGAGACCCAGTACTTC. Protein: CSVGRGLAGVGQETQYF.

The chain combines TRBV28 with TRBJ1-2; 10 nucleotides match TRBD1. Germline V gives CDR1 MDHEN, CDR2 SYDVKM. The CDR3 runs 15 residues. Losses at the gene ends were 9 bases for V and 3 bases for J; bases not matched to a gene: 10. The CDR3 DNA follows: TGTGCCAGTGGGGGGTCCGGGACAGGGGACTATGGCTACACCTTC. Amino acids: CASGGSGTGDYGYTF.

The V call is TRBV9, the J call TRBJ1-2; D unresolved. The germline V and J ends were trimmed by 0 bases and 2 bases, with 8 bases remaining between them. The CDR3 sequence is 14 residues long. Per the germline V gene, CDR1 is SGDLS and CDR2 is YYNGEE. CDR3 nucleotide sequence: TGTGCCAGCAGCGTAGGGGGAGGCAACTATGGCTACACCTTC. Translated, it gives CASSVGGGNYGYTF.